This record covers a single T cell receptor beta chain. No antigen is known for it. These data belong to a study of siplizumab effects on memory and regulatory T cells. Germline CDR1 and CDR2: SGHRS and YFSETQ. V was clipped by 0 bases and J by 1 base, with 4 bases between them. The CDR3 covers 14 residues. Some clones are missing from TCRdb's copy, which holds only in-frame ones; the method was immunoSEQ multiplex PCR. The sample has 100,000 or so clones, more than 85% seen once; the top ten hold under 0.15%. General study points: Most alloreactive clones went unmapped to unstimulated subsets; only a minor fraction mapped. Naive T cells looked more diverse than memory cells and looked like major alloresponse contributors.

This chain connects TRBV5-1 to TRBJ2-2; D gene ambiguous. The sequenced material came from CD4+ T cells sorted from blood. The TCR comes from a human donor in good health. CDR3 DNA: TGCGCCAGCAGCTTGGAAGAGAACACCGGGGAGCTGTTTTTT. Its translation: CASSLEENTGELFF.